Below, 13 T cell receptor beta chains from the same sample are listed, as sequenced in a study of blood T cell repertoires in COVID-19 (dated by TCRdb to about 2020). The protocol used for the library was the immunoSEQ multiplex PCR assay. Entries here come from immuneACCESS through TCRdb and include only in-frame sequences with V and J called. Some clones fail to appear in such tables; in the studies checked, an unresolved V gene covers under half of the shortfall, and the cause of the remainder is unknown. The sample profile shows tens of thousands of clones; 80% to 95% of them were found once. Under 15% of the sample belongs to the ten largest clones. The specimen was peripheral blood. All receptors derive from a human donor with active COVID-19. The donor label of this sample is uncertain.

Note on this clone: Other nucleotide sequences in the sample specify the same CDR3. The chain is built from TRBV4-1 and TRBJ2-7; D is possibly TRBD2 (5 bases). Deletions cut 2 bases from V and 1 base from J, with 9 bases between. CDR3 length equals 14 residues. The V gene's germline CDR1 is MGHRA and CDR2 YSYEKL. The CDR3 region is CASSQKDFSYEQYF. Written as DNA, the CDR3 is TGCGCCAGCAGCCAAAAGGACTTTTCCTACGAGCAGTACTTC.

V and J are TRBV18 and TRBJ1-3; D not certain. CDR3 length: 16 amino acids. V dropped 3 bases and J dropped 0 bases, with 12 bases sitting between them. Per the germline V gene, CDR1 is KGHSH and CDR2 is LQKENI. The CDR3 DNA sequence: TGTGCCAGCTCACCTTCGAGCGGCAGCTCTGGAAACACCATATATTTT. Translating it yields CASSPSSGSSGNTIYF.

The DNA of the CDR3 is TGCGCCAGCACGGTCAGACTCACAGATACGCAGTATTTT. Translating it yields CASTVRLTDTQYF. The rearrangement uses TRBV10-1 and TRBJ2-3; D gene unclear. The CDR3 is 13 amino acids. The V gene lost 7 bases and the J gene lost 2 bases, with 10 bases spanning the gap. CDR1 and CDR2 (germline): WNHNN, SYGVQD (reference sequence).

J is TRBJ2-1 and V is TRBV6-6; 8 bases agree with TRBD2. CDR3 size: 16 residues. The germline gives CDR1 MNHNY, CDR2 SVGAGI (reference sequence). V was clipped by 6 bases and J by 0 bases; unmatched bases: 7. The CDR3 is CASSRTLAGSYNEQFF. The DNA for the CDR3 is TGTGCCAGCAGCCGTACCCTAGCGGGCTCCTACAATGAGCAGTTCTTC.

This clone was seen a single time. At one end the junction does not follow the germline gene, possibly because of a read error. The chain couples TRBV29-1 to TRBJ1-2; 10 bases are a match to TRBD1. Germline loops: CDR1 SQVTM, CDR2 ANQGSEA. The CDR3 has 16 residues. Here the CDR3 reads CSVQLYGGTGANGYTF. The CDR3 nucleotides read TGCAGCGTTCAGCTTTATGGAGGGACAGGGGCTAATGGGTACACCTTC.

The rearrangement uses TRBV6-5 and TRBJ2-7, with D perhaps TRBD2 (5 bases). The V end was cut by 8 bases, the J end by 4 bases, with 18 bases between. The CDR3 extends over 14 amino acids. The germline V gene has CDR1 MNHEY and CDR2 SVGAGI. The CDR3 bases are TGTGCCAGCGGGTTAGGGAGAAACGGGTACGAGCAGTACTTC. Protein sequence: CASGLGRNGYEQYF.

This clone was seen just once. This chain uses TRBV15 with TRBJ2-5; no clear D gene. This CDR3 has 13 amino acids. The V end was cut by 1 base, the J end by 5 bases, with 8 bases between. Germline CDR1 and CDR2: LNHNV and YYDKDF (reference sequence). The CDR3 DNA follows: TGTGCCACCAGCAGAGCCCCCCCGGAGACCCAGTACTTC. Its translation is CATSRAPPETQYF.

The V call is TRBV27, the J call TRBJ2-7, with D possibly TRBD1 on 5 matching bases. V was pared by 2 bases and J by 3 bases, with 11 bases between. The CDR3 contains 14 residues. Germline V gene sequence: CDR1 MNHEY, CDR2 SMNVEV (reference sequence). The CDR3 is CASSLEGRDYEQYF. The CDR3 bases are TGTGCCAGCAGTTTAGAAGGCAGGGACTACGAGCAGTACTTC.

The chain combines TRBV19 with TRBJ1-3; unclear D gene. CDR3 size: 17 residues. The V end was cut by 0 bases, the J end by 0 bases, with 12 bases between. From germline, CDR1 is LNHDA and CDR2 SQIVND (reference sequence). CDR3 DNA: TGTGCCAGTAGTATAGAAGGTAGCCGATACTCTGGAAACACCATATATTTT. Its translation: CASSIEGSRYSGNTIYF.

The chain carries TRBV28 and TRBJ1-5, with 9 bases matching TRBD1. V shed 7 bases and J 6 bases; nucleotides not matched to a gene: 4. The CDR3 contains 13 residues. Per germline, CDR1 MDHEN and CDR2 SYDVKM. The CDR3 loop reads CASTGTGIQPQHF. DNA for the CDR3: TGTGCCAGCACGGGGACAGGGATTCAGCCCCAGCATTTT.

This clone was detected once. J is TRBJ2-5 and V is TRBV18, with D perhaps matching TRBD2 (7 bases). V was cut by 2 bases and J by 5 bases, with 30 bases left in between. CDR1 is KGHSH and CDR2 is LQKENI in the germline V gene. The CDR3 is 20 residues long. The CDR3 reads CASSPMGAAKFGRGMETQYF. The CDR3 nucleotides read TGTGCCAGCTCACCAATGGGGGCCGCCAAGTTCGGGCGGGGGATGGAGACCCAGTACTTC.

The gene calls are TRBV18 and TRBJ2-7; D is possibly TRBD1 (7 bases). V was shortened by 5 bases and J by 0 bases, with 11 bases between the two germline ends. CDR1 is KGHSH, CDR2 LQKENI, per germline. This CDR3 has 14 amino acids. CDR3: CASSARGVSYEQYF. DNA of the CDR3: TGTGCCAGCTCAGCCAGGGGGGTCTCCTACGAGCAGTACTTC. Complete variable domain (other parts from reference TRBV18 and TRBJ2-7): NAGVMQNPRHLVRRRGQEARLRCSPMKGHSHVYWYRQLPEEGLKFMVYLQKENIIDESGMPKERFSAEFPKEGPSILRIQQVVRGDSAAYFCASSARGVSYEQYFGPGTRLTVT.

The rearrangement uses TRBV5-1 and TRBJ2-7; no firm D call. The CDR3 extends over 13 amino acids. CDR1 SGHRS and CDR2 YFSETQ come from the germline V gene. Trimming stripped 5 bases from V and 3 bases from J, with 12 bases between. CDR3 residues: CASSSGSLYEQYF. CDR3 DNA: TGCGCCAGCAGTTCAGGTTCACTCTACGAGCAGTACTTC.